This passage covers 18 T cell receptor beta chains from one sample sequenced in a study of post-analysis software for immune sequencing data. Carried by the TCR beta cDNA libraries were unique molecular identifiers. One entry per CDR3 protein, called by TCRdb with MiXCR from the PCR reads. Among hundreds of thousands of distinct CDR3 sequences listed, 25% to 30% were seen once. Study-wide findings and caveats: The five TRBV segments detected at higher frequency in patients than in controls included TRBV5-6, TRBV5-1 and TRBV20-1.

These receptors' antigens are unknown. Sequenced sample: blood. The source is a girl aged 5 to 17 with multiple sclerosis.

CDR3 sequence (DNA): TGTGCCAGCAGTTTATCGCCCCGACAGTTAAATCAGCCCCAGCATTTT. Its protein is CASSLSPRQLNQPQHF. The rearrangement links TRBV12-3 or TRBV12-4 to TRBJ1-5; tentatively, D is TRBD1 (5 bases). Trimming left V 2 bases short and J 4 bases short, with 15 bases between. The CDR3 runs 16 residues.

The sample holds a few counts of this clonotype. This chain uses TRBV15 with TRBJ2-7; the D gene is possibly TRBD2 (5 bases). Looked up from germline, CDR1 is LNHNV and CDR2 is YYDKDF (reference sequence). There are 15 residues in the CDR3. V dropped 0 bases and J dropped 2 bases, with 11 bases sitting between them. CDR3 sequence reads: CATSRDRRTAYEQYF. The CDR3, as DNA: TGTGCCACCAGCAGAGATCGGAGGACGGCCTACGAGCAGTACTTC. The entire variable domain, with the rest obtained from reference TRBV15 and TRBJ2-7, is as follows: DAMVIQNPRYQVTQFGKPVTLSCSQTLNHNVMYWYQQKSSQAPKLLFHYYDKDFNNEADTPDNFQSRRPNTSFCFLDIRSPGLGDTAMYLCATSRDRRTAYEQYFGPGTRLTVT.

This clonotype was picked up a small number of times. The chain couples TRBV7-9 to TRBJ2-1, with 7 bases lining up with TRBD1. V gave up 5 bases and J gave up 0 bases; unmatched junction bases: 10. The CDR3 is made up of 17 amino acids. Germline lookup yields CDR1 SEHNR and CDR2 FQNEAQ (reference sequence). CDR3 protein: CASSRRPTGTSYNEQFF. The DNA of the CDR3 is TGTGCCAGCAGCAGAAGGCCGACAGGGACCTCCTACAATGAGCAGTTCTTC. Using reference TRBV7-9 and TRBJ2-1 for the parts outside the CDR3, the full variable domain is DTGVSQNPRHKITKRGQNVTFRCDPISEHNRLYWYRQTLGQGPEFLTYFQNEAQLEKSRLLSDRFSAERPKGSFSTLEIQRTEQGDSAMYLCASSRRPTGTSYNEQFFGPGTRLTVL.

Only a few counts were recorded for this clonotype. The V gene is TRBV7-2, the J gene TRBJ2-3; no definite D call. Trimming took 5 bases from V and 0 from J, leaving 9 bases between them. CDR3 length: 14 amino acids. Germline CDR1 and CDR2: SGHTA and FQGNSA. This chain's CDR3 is CASSATISTDTQYF. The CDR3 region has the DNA TGTGCCAGCAGCGCGACAATTAGCACAGATACGCAGTATTTT.

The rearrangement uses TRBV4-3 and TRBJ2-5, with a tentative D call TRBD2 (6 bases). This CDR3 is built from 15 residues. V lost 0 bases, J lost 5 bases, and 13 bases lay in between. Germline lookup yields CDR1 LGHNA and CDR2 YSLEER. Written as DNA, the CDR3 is TGCGCCAGCAGCCAAGATACGGGAGTCTGGGAGACCCAGTACTTC. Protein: CASSQDTGVWETQYF.

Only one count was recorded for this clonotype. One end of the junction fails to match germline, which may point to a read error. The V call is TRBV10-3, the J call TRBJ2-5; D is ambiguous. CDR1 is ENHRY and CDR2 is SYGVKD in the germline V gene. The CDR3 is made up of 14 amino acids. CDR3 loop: CAISESRDKEAQYF. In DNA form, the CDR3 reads TGTGCCATCAGTGAGTCGCGAGATAAAGAGGCCCAGTACTTC.

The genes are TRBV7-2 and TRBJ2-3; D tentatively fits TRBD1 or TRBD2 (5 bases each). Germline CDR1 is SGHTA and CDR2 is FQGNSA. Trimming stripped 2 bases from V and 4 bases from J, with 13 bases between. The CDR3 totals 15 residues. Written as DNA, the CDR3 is TGTACCAGCAGCTTAAGAGGGGTAATGTCAGATACGCAGTATTTT. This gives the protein CTSSLRGVMSDTQYF. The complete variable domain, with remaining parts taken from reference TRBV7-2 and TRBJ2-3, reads GAGVSQSPSNKVTEKGKDVELRCDPISGHTALYWYRQSLGQGLEFLIYFQGNSAPDKSGLPSDRFSAERTGGSVSTLTIQRTQQEDSAVYLCTSSLRGVMSDTQYFGPGTRLTVL.

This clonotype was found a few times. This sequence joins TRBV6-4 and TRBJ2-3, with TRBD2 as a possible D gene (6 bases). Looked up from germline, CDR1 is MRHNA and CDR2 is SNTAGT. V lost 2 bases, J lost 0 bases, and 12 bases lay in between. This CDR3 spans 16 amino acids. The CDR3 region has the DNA TGTGCCAGCAGTGACGAGGGACTGGCAAGCACAGATACGCAGTATTTT. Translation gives CASSDEGLASTDTQYF.

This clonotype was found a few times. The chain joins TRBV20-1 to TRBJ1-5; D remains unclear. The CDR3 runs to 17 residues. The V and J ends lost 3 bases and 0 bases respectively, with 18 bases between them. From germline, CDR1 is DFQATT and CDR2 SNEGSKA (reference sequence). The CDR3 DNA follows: TGCAGTGCTAGGACCCCCTACACCGCCTATAGCAATCAGCCCCAGCATTTT. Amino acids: CSARTPYTAYSNQPQHF.

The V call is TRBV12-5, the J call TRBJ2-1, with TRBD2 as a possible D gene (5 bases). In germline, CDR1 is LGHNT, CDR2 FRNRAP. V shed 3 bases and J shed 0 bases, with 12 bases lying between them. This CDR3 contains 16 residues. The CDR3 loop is CASGFGGSSSYNEQFF. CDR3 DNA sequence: TGTGCTAGTGGTTTCGGCGGGTCTAGCTCCTACAATGAGCAGTTCTTC.

The CDR3 loop is CASSFSVTGTDTQYF. The CDR3, as DNA: TGCGCCAGCAGCTTTAGTGTCACCGGCACAGATACGCAGTATTTT. V and J are TRBV5-1 and TRBJ2-3; D call uncertain. The CDR3 has 15 amino acids. The V gene's germline CDR1 is SGHRS and CDR2 YFSETQ. The V end was cut by 2 bases, the J end by 1 base, with 11 bases between.

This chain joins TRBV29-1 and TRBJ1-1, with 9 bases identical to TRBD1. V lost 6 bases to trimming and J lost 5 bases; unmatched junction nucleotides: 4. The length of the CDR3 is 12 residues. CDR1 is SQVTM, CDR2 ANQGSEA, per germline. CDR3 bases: TGCAGCGTGGGACAGGGTGCGACTGAAGCTTTCTTT. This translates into CSVGQGATEAFF.

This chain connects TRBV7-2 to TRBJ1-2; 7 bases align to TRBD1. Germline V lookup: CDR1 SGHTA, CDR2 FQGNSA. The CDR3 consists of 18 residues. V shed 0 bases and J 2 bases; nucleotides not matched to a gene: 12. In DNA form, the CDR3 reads TGTGCCAGCAGCTTAGCGGGGGGACAGATAGTAACAAACTATGGCTACACCTTC. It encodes CASSLAGGQIVTNYGYTF.

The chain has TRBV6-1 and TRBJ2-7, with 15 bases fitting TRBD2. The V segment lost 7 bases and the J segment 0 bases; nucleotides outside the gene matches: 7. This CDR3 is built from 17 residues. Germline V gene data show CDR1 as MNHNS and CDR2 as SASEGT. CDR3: CASTPGLAGGASYEQYF. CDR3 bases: TGTGCCAGCACCCCGGGACTAGCGGGAGGTGCCTCCTACGAGCAGTACTTC.

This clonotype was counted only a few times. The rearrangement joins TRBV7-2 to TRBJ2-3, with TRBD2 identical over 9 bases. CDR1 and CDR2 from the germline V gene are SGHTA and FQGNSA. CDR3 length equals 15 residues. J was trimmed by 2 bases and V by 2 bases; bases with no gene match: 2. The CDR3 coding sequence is TGTGCCAGCAGCTTACTAGCGGGACACACAGATACGCAGTATTTT. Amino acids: CASSLLAGHTDTQYF.

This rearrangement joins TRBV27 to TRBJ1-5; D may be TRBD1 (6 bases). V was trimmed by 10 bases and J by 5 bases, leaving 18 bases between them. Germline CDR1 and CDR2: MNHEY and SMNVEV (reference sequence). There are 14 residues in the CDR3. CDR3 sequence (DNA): TGTGCCACCAGGGGTACCGGTCAATATCAGCCCCAGCATTTT. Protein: CATRGTGQYQPQHF.

The CDR3 DNA follows: TGTGCCAGCAGCCCAGGGGGTTTGGGCACTGAAGCTTTCTTT. Translation gives CASSPGGLGTEAFF. The chain has TRBV7-9 and TRBJ1-1, with 7 bases identical to TRBD1. The CDR3 extends over 14 amino acids. Germline CDR1 and CDR2: SEHNR and FQNEAQ (reference sequence). Losses at the gene ends were 5 bases for V and 4 bases for J; bases not matched to a gene: 7.

The CDR3 loop is CASGPGRMDGYTF. The CDR3 nucleotides read TGTGCCAGCGGACCGGGACGGATGGACGGCTACACCTTC. This chain links TRBV16 with TRBJ1-2; D possibly corresponds to TRBD1 (5 bases). The V and J ends lost 8 bases and 8 bases respectively, with 18 bases between them. The CDR3 has 13 amino acids. Germline V gene data show CDR1 as KGHSY and CDR2 as FQNENV.